These T cell receptor beta chains were read from a single sample in a study of siplizumab effects on memory and regulatory T cells. Method: immunoSEQ multiplex PCR; TCRdb's copy keeps in-frame clones and lacks some. The sample has more than 85,000 clones, more than 85% seen once. Sequencing was performed on CD4+ T cells sorted from blood. These receptors were obtained from a human donor in good health. The CDR3 runs from the conserved cysteine through the conserved F or W. Fields, in order: J gene, clone size, D gene, V gene, CDR3 protein, CDR3 DNA. A D gene is named only where the DNA matches it firmly. Only part of the rows carry a size: once, few, many, or a class if the clone is expanded.

>TRBJ1-1|-|-|TRBV13
CASSWGPGNTEAFF
TGTGCCAGCAGCTGGGGACCTGGGAACACTGAAGCTTTCTTT
>TRBJ1-3|-|-|TRBV6-9
CASSYPLGGASMSSGNTIYF
TGTGCCAGCAGTTACCCCCTTGGGGGGGCCTCAATGAGCTCTGGAAACACCATATATTTT
>TRBJ2-7|-|-|TRBV19
CASSIDRQAYEQYF
TGTGCCAGTAGTATAGATCGGCAGGCCTACGAGCAGTACTTC
>TRBJ2-7|-|-|TRBV30
CAWSVRTGTLIYEQYF
TGTGCCTGGAGTGTAAGAACCGGGACCCTCATATACGAGCAGTACTTC
>TRBJ1-2|-|-|TRBV7-9
CASSGMGYGYTF
TGTGCCAGCAGTGGGATGGGCTATGGCTACACCTTC
>TRBJ2-3|-|TRBD2|TRBV14
CASSILAGGITDTQYF
TGTGCCAGCAGCATTCTAGCGGGAGGGATCACAGATACGCAGTATTTT
>TRBJ2-1|-|TRBD2|TRBV7-9
CASSLGASGRGEQFF
TGTGCCAGCAGCCTAGGGGCTAGCGGGAGAGGTGAGCAGTTCTTC
>TRBJ2-7|-|TRBD2|TRBV7-2
CASSLVGAGGSYEQYF
TGTGCCAGCAGCTTAGTTGGAGCGGGAGGTTCCTACGAGCAGTACTTC
>TRBJ1-2|-|-|TRBV9
CASSPPTPNYGYTF
TGTGCCAGCAGCCCCCCGACACCTAACTATGGCTACACCTTC
>TRBJ1-5|-|-|TRBV30
CAWSGLGGQPQHF
TGTGCCTGGAGTGGCCTTGGGGGCCAGCCCCAGCATTTT
>TRBJ2-2|-|-|TRBV6-5
CASSYGTTGELFF
TGTGCCAGCAGTTACGGGACAACCGGGGAGCTGTTTTTT
>TRBJ1-6|once|-|TRBV6-1
CASSAQGKTLNSPLHF
TGTGCCAGCAGTGCCCAGGGGAAGACCCTTAATTCACCCCTCCACTTT
>TRBJ2-7|-|TRBD1|TRBV6-5
CASSYSYRGIYEQYF
TGTGCCAGCAGTTACTCGTACAGGGGTATCTACGAGCAGTACTTC
>TRBJ2-5|-|TRBD2|TRBV19
CASTTRTSGSGETQYF
TGTGCCAGTACCACCCGGACTAGCGGGAGCGGTGAGACCCAGTACTTC
>TRBJ2-3|-|-|TRBV7-2
CASSGYRLDTQYF
TGTGCCAGCAGCGGATACAGACTAGATACGCAGTATTTT
>TRBJ2-2|few|-|TRBV7-3
CASSLTPVAGELFF
TGTGCCAGCAGCTTAACCCCAGTGGCCGGGGAGCTGTTTTTT
>TRBJ2-2|-|-|TRBV10-3
CAITETVTGELFF
TGTGCCATCACCGAGACAGTCACCGGGGAGCTGTTTTTT
>TRBJ2-5|-|-|TRBV11-2
CASSPGTPQTQYF
TGTGCCAGCAGCCCCGGGACCCCGCAGACCCAGTACTTC
>TRBJ2-1|-|-|TRBV5-6
CASRGGGEPYNEQFF
TGTGCCAGCAGGGGAGGGGGTGAACCATACAATGAGCAGTTCTTC
>TRBJ2-3|-|TRBD2|TRBV6-6
CASSRTSGRGGDTQYF
TGTGCCAGCAGTCGGACTAGCGGGAGAGGAGGAGATACGCAGTATTTT
>TRBJ2-5|once|TRBD2|TRBV5-6
CASSSLASGIEQETQYF
TGTGCCAGCAGCTCCTTGGCTAGCGGGATTGAGCAAGAGACCCAGTACTTC
>TRBJ1-2|-|-|TRBV4-1
CASSQPGGGGNGYGYTF
TGCGCCAGCAGCCAACCTGGGGGGGGAGGGAACGGCTATGGCTACACCTTC
>TRBJ2-1|-|TRBD2|TRBV27
CASRKIAGGHNEQFF
TGTGCCAGCAGGAAAATAGCGGGGGGTCACAATGAGCAGTTCTTC
>TRBJ1-3|-|-|TRBV30
CAWNGGFSGNTIYF
TGTGCCTGGAACGGCGGTTTCTCTGGAAACACCATATATTTT
>TRBJ2-2|-|TRBD2|TRBV30
CAWSGLAGPDTGELFF
TGTGCCTGGAGTGGCCTAGCGGGACCGGACACCGGGGAGCTGTTTTTT
>TRBJ1-1|-|TRBD1|TRBV4-2
CASSQDRWGQSSTEAFF
TGTGCCAGCAGCCAAGATCGGTGGGGACAGTCGAGCACTGAAGCTTTCTTT
>TRBJ2-5|-|-|TRBV21-1
CASSKGRRKTQYF
TGTGCCAGCAGCAAAGGTAGGAGAAAGACCCAGTACTTC
>TRBJ2-2|-|-|TRBV2
CASNKQGSNTGELFF
TGTGCCAGCAACAAACAGGGTTCGAACACCGGGGAGCTGTTTTTT
>TRBJ1-2|-|-|TRBV19
CASSVQGNRRTTYGYTF
TGTGCCAGTAGTGTCCAGGGAAATCGGCGGACAACCTATGGCTACACCTTC